The clone carrying this T cell receptor (beta chain) was seen a handful of times. V lost 3 bases to trimming and J lost 1 base; unmatched junction nucleotides: 12. The CDR3 runs to 18 residues. CDR1 and CDR2 (germline): KGHSH, LQKENI. This specimen comes from a study of T-cell memory formation after mild COVID-19. TCRdb used MiXCR to reprocess the 5' RACE reads, holding one entry per CDR3 protein. The sample has about 190,000 distinct CDR3 sequences; around 20% are singletons. This sequence was found in an adult woman who had mild COVID-19 (a few samples of this study predate the infection). Cell type and time point are not known. The rearrangement uses TRBV18 and TRBJ2-3; 8 nucleotides match TRBD1. Sequences were obtained from PBMCs or a T cell subset sorted from them (not recorded which). CDR3 DNA sequence: TGTGCCAGCTCACCCCCTCAAGGGACGGACAGGGGCACAGATACGCAGTATTTT. The encoded protein is CASSPPQGTDRGTDTQYF.